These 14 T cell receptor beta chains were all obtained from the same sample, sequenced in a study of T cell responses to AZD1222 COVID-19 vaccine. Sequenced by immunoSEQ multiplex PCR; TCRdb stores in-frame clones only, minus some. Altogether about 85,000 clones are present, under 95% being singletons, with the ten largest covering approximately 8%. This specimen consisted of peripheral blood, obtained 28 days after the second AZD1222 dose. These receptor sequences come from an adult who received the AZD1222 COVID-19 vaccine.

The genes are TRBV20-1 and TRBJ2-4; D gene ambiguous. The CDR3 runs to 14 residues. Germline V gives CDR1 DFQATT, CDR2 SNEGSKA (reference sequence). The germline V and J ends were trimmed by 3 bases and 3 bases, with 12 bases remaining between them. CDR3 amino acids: CSASPPLDKNIQYF. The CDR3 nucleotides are TGCAGTGCTAGTCCCCCCCTCGACAAAAACATTCAGTACTTC.

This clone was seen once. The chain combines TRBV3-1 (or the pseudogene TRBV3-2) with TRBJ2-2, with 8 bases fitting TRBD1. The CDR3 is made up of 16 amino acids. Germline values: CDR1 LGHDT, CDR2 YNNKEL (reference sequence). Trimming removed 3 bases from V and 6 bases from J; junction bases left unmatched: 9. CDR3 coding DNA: TGTGCCAGCAGCCAGGCCGGGACAGGTAGCGCCGGGGAGCTGTTTTTT. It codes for CASSQAGTGSAGELFF.

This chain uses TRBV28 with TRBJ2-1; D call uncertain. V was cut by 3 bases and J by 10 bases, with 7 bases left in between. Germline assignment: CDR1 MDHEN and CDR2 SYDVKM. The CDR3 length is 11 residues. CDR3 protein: CASSLPREQFF. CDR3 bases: TGTGCCAGCAGTTTGCCTCGGGAGCAGTTCTTC.

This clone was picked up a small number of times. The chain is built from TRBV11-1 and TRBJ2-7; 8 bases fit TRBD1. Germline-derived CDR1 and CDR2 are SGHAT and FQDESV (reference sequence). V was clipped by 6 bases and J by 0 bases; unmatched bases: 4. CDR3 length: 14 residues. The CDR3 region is CASRRQGTSYEQYF. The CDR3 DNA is TGTGCCAGCAGACGACAGGGGACCTCCTACGAGCAGTACTTC. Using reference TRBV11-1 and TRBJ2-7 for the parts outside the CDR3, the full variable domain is EAEVAQSPRYKITEKSQAVAFWCDPISGHATLYWYRQILGQGPELLVQFQDESVVDDSQLPKDRFSAERLKGVDSTLKIQPAELGDSAMYLCASRRQGTSYEQYFGPGTRLTVT.

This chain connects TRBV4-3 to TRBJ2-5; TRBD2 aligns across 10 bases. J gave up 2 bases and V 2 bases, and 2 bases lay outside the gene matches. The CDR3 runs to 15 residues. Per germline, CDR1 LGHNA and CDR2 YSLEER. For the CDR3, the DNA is TGCGCCAGCAGCCAAACGACTAGCGGGCAAGAGACCCAGTACTTC. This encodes CASSQTTSGQETQYF.

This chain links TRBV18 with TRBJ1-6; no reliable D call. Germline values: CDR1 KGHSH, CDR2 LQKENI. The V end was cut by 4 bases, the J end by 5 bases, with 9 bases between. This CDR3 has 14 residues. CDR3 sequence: CASSLAGNNSPLHF. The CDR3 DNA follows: TGTGCCAGCTCACTCGCTGGAAATAATTCACCCCTCCACTTT.

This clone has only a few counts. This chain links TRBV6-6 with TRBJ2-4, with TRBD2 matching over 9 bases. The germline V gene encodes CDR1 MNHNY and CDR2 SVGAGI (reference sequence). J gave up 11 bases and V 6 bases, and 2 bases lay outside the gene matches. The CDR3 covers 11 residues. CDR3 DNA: TGTGCCAGCAGCCTAGCGGGACTTCAGTACTTC. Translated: CASSLAGLQYF.

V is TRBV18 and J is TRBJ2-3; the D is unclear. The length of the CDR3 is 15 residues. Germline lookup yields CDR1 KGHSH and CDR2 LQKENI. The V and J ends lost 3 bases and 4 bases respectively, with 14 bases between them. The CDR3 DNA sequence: TGTGCCAGCTCACCTACATTGGAGATTGCAGATACGCAGTATTTT. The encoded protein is CASSPTLEIADTQYF.

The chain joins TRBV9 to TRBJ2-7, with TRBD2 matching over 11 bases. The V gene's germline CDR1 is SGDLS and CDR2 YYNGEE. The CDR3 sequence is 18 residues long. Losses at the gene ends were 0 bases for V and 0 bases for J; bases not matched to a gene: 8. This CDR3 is CASSVGASGRWDSYEQYF. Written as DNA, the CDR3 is TGTGCCAGCAGCGTAGGGGCTAGCGGGAGGTGGGACTCCTACGAGCAGTACTTC.

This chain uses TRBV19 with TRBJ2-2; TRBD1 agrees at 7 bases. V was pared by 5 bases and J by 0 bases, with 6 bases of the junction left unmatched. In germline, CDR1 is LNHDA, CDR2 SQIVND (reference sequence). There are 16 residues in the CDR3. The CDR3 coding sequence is TGTGCCAGTAGTCCCTGGGGACAGTCGAACACCGGGGAGCTGTTTTTT. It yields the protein CASSPWGQSNTGELFF.

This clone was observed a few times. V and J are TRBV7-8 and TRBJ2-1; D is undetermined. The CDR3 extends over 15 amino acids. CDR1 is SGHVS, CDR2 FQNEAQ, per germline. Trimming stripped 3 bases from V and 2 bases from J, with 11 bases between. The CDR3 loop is CASSFRRVTYNEQFF. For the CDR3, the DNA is TGTGCCAGCAGCTTTAGACGGGTGACCTACAATGAGCAGTTCTTC.

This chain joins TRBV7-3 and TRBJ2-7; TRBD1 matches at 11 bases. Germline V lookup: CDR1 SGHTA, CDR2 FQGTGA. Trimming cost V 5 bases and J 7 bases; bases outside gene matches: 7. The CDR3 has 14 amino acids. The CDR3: CASSPGQGAREQYF. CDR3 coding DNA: TGTGCCAGCAGCCCAGGACAGGGGGCGAGGGAGCAGTACTTC.

The CDR3 loop is CASSLGQTNYEQYF. The CDR3 DNA reads as TGTGCCAGCAGTTTGGGGCAGACCAACTACGAGCAGTACTTC. The chain employs TRBV28 and TRBJ2-7; perhaps TRBD1 as D (5 bases). CDR3 length: 14 residues. Trimming pared 3 bases from V and 3 bases from J, leaving 12 bases between. CDR1 is MDHEN, CDR2 SYDVKM, per germline.

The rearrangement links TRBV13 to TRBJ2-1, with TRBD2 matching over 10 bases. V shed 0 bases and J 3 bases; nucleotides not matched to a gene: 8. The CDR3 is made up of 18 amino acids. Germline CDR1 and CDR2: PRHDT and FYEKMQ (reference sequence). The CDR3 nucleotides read TGTGCCAGCAGCTTAGGTTCCCCGACTAGCGGGTTCTACAATGAGCAGTTCTTC. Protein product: CASSLGSPTSGFYNEQFF.